This passage covers 10 T cell receptor beta chains from one sample sequenced in a study of OX40 agonist ivuxolimab in advanced cancers. This table comes from immunoSEQ multiplex PCR, and its TCRdb copy is limited to in-frame clones, with some not included. The sample lists almost 80,000 clones, 84% occurring once. The specimen was CD4+ or CD8+ T cells sorted from blood, collected in a trial of the OX40 agonist ivuxolimab. The receptors come from an adult with an advanced solid tumor such as melanoma, head and neck, liver or kidney cancer.

This clone was seen once. The J gene is TRBJ2-2, the V gene TRBV18; D may be TRBD2 (5 bases). V was trimmed by 3 bases and J by 4 bases, leaving 12 bases between them. This CDR3 spans 15 amino acids. From germline, CDR1 is KGHSH and CDR2 LQKENI. The CDR3 DNA reads as TGTGCCAGCTCACCTTTTGCAGGAGGCACCGGGGAGCTGTTTTTT. It is translated as CASSPFAGGTGELFF.

This clone was observed a few times. The J gene is TRBJ2-1, the V gene TRBV14; 8 bases line up with TRBD2. Germline trimming cut 0 bases from V and 16 bases from J; bases unmatched to any gene: 8. This CDR3 spans 13 amino acids. Germline V CDR1 and CDR2: SGHDN, FVKESK. The CDR3 DNA reads as TGTGCCAGCAGCCAAGATGGTCACGGGAGGGCCTTCTTC. Translating it yields CASSQDGHGRAFF.

This chain links TRBV29-1 with TRBJ2-7; the D is unclear. V shed 5 bases and J shed 0 bases, with 11 bases lying between them. Per the germline V gene, CDR1 is SQVTM and CDR2 is ANQGSEA. The CDR3 has 13 residues. DNA for the CDR3: TGCAGCGTTCTCGTCACGGACTCCTACGAGCAGTACGTC. Amino acids: CSVLVTDSYEQYV.

The genes are TRBV5-1 and TRBJ1-5; D is perhaps TRBD1 (6 bases). The CDR3 consists of 15 residues. The germline V gene has CDR1 SGHRS and CDR2 YFSETQ. The germline V and J ends were trimmed by 4 bases and 1 base, with 12 bases remaining between them. The CDR3 nucleotides read TGCGCCAGCAGCGCAAGGGGGGGGAGCAATCAGCCCCAGCATTTT. This encodes CASSARGGSNQPQHF.

This clone has just one count. This chain connects TRBV6-5 to TRBJ1-1, with D hard to call. This CDR3 region has 14 residues. V lost 2 bases to trimming and J lost 8 bases, with 15 bases between them. In germline, CDR1 is MNHEY, CDR2 SVGAGI. The CDR3, as DNA: TGTGCCAGCAGTTACACTTCCCGGGCAGCCGAAGCTTTCTTT. Its protein product is CASSYTSRAAEAFF.

This clone was counted only a few times. This chain joins TRBV9 and TRBJ2-7; possible D gene TRBD1, 6 bases. CDR3 length equals 15 residues. The germline V gene encodes CDR1 SGDLS and CDR2 YYNGEE. The germline V and J ends were trimmed by 0 bases and 2 bases, with 12 bases remaining between them. The CDR3 spells CASSVGGQATYEQYF. CDR3 nucleotide sequence: TGTGCCAGCAGCGTAGGGGGACAAGCAACCTACGAGCAGTACTTC.

The J gene is TRBJ1-3, the V gene TRBV11-2; D is perhaps TRBD1 (5 bases). V was pared by 6 bases and J by 3 bases, with 12 bases between. The CDR3 covers 14 residues. Per the germline V gene, CDR1 is SGHAT and CDR2 is FQNNGV. The CDR3 region has the DNA TGTGCCAGCAGGCTTACCGGGGGTGGAAACACCATATATTTT. It translates to CASRLTGGGNTIYF.

Only a few counts were recorded for this clone. The rearrangement uses TRBV5-1 and TRBJ2-7; 13 positions match TRBD2. Looked up from germline, CDR1 is SGHRS and CDR2 is YFSETQ. V dropped 4 bases and J dropped 2; count of bases not matched to a gene: 3. The CDR3 length is 15 residues. DNA of the CDR3: TGCGCCAGCAGCAGGACTAGCGGGAGCACCTACGAGCAGTACTTC. Amino acids: CASSRTSGSTYEQYF. The full variable domain, in which reference TRBV5-1 and TRBJ2-7 provide the parts outside the CDR3, is KAGVTQTPRYLIKTRGQQVTLSCSPISGHRSVSWYQQTPGQGLQFLFEYFSETQRNKGNFPGRFSGRQFSNSRSEMNVSTLELGDSALYLCASSRTSGSTYEQYFGPGTRLTVT.

The chain carries TRBV7-2 and TRBJ1-5, with unresolved D. This CDR3 contains 16 residues. Between the trimmed V and J ends, which lost 2 bases and 4 bases, there was a span of 15 bases. From germline, CDR1 is SGHTA and CDR2 FQGNSA. In nucleotides, the CDR3 is TGTGCCAGCAGCTTATATGGGAGGACGGGAAATCAGCCCCAGCATTTT. This translates into CASSLYGRTGNQPQHF.

This clone showed up just a few times. The chain couples TRBV19 to TRBJ2-7; possible D gene TRBD1, 5 bases. The CDR3 loop spans 14 amino acids. V was trimmed by 5 bases and J by 0 bases, leaving 11 bases between them. Germline CDR1 LNHDA, CDR2 SQIVND (reference sequence). The CDR3 coding sequence is TGTGCCAGTAGTCCCCGCAGGGCCTCCTACGAGCAGTACTTC. It codes for CASSPRRASYEQYF.